What follows is one T cell receptor beta chain and its context. These data are taken from a study of technical replicates of blood from a handful of donors. Here immunoSEQ multiplex PCR was the method, and the copy in TCRdb shows in-frame clones only, minus some. The profile shows about 74,000 clones, approximately 95% of them singletons. J was trimmed by 2 bases and V by 5 bases; bases with no gene match: 7. CDR1 SGHTA and CDR2 FQGNSA come from the germline V gene. This CDR3 is 16 amino acids long. The clonotype originates from a human donor in good health. Material for sequencing was T cells isolated from PBMCs. The chain links TRBV7-2 to TRBJ2-3, with 10 positions matching TRBD2. The CDR3 DNA is TGTGCCAGCAGCCAACTAGCGGGGACTTTCACAGATACGCAGTATTTT. Its protein product is CASSQLAGTFTDTQYF.